One sample yielded the 12 T cell receptor beta chains listed below, sequenced in a study of cytomegalovirus exposure and HLA in healthy donors. Primers for the PCR totalled 60 Vbeta and 13 Jbeta. Here immunoSEQ multiplex PCR was the method, and the copy in TCRdb shows in-frame clones only, minus some. This table has 100,000 to 150,000 clones, around 75% appearing once. Sequencing was carried out using PBMCs. The receptors come from a man aged 60 to 75 in good health and CMV-seropositive.

V is TRBV2 and J is TRBJ1-2; no firm D call. The CDR3 is 12 residues long. The V and J ends lost 6 bases and 4 bases respectively, with 9 bases between them. CDR1 is SNHLY, CDR2 FYNNEI, per germline. The CDR3 DNA is TGTGCCAGCAGGACGGGGATCTATGGCTACACCTTC. Translation gives CASRTGIYGYTF.

The rearrangement joins TRBV18 to TRBJ1-1; 9 bases agree with TRBD1. The CDR3 has 12 residues. Germline trimming cut 6 bases from V and 8 bases from J; bases unmatched to any gene: 4. Germline V gene data show CDR1 as KGHSH and CDR2 as LQKENI. This CDR3 reads CASSPDRGEAFF. CDR3 DNA: TGTGCCAGCTCCCCTGACAGGGGGGAAGCTTTCTTT.

The table lists this clone with a count of one. The chain couples TRBV5-4 to TRBJ2-3, with 7 bases fitting TRBD2. The V and J ends lost 0 bases and 3 bases, in that order; junction bases with no gene match: 4. The CDR3 totals 15 residues. Germline values: CDR1 SGHNT, CDR2 YYREEE (reference sequence). In DNA form, the CDR3 reads TGTGCCAGCAGCTTGGCCGGGGGGTTGACAGATACGCAGTATTTT. As protein: CASSLAGGLTDTQYF.

The chain has TRBV7-9 and TRBJ2-5, with D possibly matching TRBD1 (5 bases). With the DNA end fitting TRBJ2-7 better, the J assignment may be wrong. CDR1 is SEHNR, CDR2 FQNEAQ, per germline (reference sequence). The CDR3 extends over 14 amino acids. CDR3: CASSFGQGPYEQYF. The CDR3 nucleotides are TGTGCCAGCAGCTTCGGGCAGGGCCCCTACGAGCAGTACTTC.

This rearrangement joins TRBV5-1 to TRBJ2-7, with 10 bases matching TRBD2. The CDR3 length is 15 residues. Losses at the gene ends were 0 bases for V and 0 bases for J; bases not matched to a gene: 0. CDR1 SGHRS and CDR2 YFSETQ come from the germline V gene. CDR3 sequence (DNA): TGCGCCAGCAGCTTGGAGCGGGGGGGCTCCTACGAGCAGTACTTC. It encodes CASSLERGGSYEQYF.

The V and J genes are TRBV2 and TRBJ1-1; D not certain. CDR3 length: 13 residues. Germline V lookup: CDR1 SNHLY, CDR2 FYNNEI. V lost 8 bases to trimming and J lost 5 bases, with 15 bases between them. The CDR3 nucleotides are TGTGCCAGCGGAAGCCGGGAAGGGACTGAAGCTTTCTTT. The encoded protein is CASGSREGTEAFF.

This clone has just a few counts. This rearrangement joins TRBV13 to TRBJ2-7; TRBD1 agrees at 8 bases. The CDR3 spans 17 residues. From germline, CDR1 is PRHDT and CDR2 FYEKMQ (reference sequence). Trimming took 5 bases from V and 3 from J; bases not matched to a gene: 15. The CDR3 nucleotides are TGTGCCAGCAGCACCAACGAGGGCCCAGGGGGCCTCTACGAGCAGTACTTC. Translating it yields CASSTNEGPGGLYEQYF.

The CDR3 region is CSYRGEYEQYF. The CDR3 DNA follows: TGCTCCTACAGGGGAGAGTACGAGCAGTACTTC. This chain uses TRBV5-1 with TRBJ2-7; the match to TRBD1 covers 7 bases. Germline assignment: CDR1 SGHRS and CDR2 YFSETQ. This CDR3 contains 11 residues.

The rearrangement joins TRBV25-1 to TRBJ1-2; no clear D. CDR3 length: 13 amino acids. CDR1 is MGHDK and CDR2 is SYGVNS in the germline V gene. V lost 2 bases and J 4 bases, leaving 8 bases between the germline ends. The CDR3 DNA is TGTGCCAGCAGTGAACAAGAGTTCTATGGCTACACCTTC. Amino acids: CASSEQEFYGYTF.

The V call is TRBV7-9, the J call TRBJ1-2; a weak D match, TRBD1 (5 bases). This CDR3 contains 17 residues. CDR1 SEHNR and CDR2 FQNEAQ come from the germline V gene (reference sequence). V was clipped by 3 bases and J by 4 bases, with 21 bases between them. DNA of the CDR3: TGTGCCAGCAGCTTCGGAAGCAGGGCCGGCGGAACCTATGGCTACACCTTC. It is translated as CASSFGSRAGGTYGYTF.

This rearrangement joins TRBV6-1 to TRBJ1-1; 8 bases match TRBD1. This CDR3 comprises 15 residues. Germline loops: CDR1 MNHNS, CDR2 SASEGT. The V and J ends lost 5 bases and 3 bases, in that order; junction bases with no gene match: 8. DNA for the CDR3: TGTGCCAGCAGTAAGAGACTGGACAGGGACACTGAAGCTTTCTTT. It codes for CASSKRLDRDTEAFF.

This chain joins TRBV10-2 and TRBJ2-5, with 7 positions matching TRBD2. The germline gives CDR1 WSHSY, CDR2 SAAADI. This CDR3 is 14 amino acids long. V was clipped by 8 bases and J by 4 bases; unmatched bases: 10. The CDR3 region has the DNA TGCGCCAGCTATCCTCAGCGGGGTGCAGAGACCCAGTACTTC. This codes for CASYPQRGAETQYF.